The subject of this entry is one T cell receptor beta chain. This clone showed up just once. Its antigen is currently not known. No base-level quality is on record; no much larger clone is a single base apart. The sample has other DNA sequences that encode this CDR3 too. The library was built by means of the immunoSEQ multiplex PCR assay. Here the immuneACCESS table is served through TCRdb, limited to in-frame sequences with V and J called. Missing clones are a known gap in these copies; in checked studies unresolved V genes cover under half, and the rest lacks a known reason. Within this sample are 30,000 or so clones, with roughly 70% of them counted one time only. The ten biggest clones cover 3.5% to 4.5% of the sample. This specimen comes from a study of radiotherapy plus CTLA-4 blockade in lung cancer (dated by TCRdb to 2017 to 2018). In terms of the full investigation: Among enrolled patients, around 20% had an objective response and roughly 30% reached disease control.

Summary of the overall study and its limitations: Increased serum interferon-beta after radiation, together with early dynamic changes in blood T cell clones, were reported to be the strongest predictors of response. After treatment with radiotherapy and ipilimumab, TCR clones that came from tumors expanded in the peripheral blood.

The CDR3, from cysteine to phenylalanine, totals 15 residues. Of the read, only the CDR3 DNA is kept; its 45 bases are in frame from base 1. For CDR1 and CDR2, the germline V gene lists SGHRS and YFSETQ. For this chain, trimming is 3 bases at the V end and 0 bases at the J end, and the number of junction bases without a gene match is 1. Focal radiation therapy combined with CTLA-4 blockade (ipilimumab) was tested in patients with chemo-refractory metastatic non-small-cell lung cancer. The sequenced sample was peripheral blood, obtained from a patient treated with radiotherapy plus ipilimumab. The chain is assembled from TRBV5-1 and TRBJ2-1; 9 middle bases align to TRBD1. The sequence was collected from a human donor with non-small cell lung cancer who had stable disease on radiotherapy plus ipilimumab. The DNA reads TGCGCCAGCAGCTCGGACAGGGGCTCCTACAATGAGCAGTTCTTC. This codes for CASSSDRGSYNEQFF.